The sequence of this T cell receptor (beta chain) was determined in a study of blood T cell repertoires in COVID-19. Across the whole study: Acute-phase and convalescent COVID-19 samples originated in the United States, Italy and Spain. Sample material is recorded as cDNA or gDNA derived from T cells, B-cell-depleted T cells, or PBMCs.

The germline gives CDR1 MDHEN, CDR2 SYDVKM. The V and J ends lost 8 bases and 3 bases respectively, with 17 bases between them. CDR3 size: 15 residues. In the original processing: Using reference gene primer amplification, nucleated cell counts were estimated. Only in-frame clones appear in the TCRdb table, and some are missing; sequencing was by immunoSEQ multiplex PCR. D and trimming come from the DNA, and the V and J calls and clone size come from that table. Of nearly 110,000 clones listed, about two thirds are singletons. The V and J genes are TRBV28 and TRBJ1-3; D might be TRBD1 (6 bases). The sequence was collected from a human donor with acute or convalescent COVID-19. The donor label of this sample is uncertain. The sequenced material came from peripheral blood. DNA of the CDR3: TGTGCCAGCGGCCAGATACAGGGTGGTGGAAACACCATATATTTT. Its translation is CASGQIQGGGNTIYF.